The rows below give T cell receptor beta chains drawn from one sample of a study of blood T cell repertoires in COVID-19. The protocol was immunoSEQ multiplex PCR, while the TCRdb copy is restricted to in-frame clones and leaves out a portion. The sample has under 200,000 clones, roughly nine tenths seen once; the top ten hold 2.1%. The specimen sequenced was peripheral blood. These receptors came from a man in his 70s with active or convalescent COVID-19. Each CDR3 is given with its conserved first and last residue. D genes are given only for firm matches. Expanded clones get a size class; other rows say once, few or many, or leave the size out.

d_call cdr3_length clone_size j_call v_call cdr3_aa cdr3_nt
- 15 once TRBJ2-1 TRBV6-6 CASTDGPAGNNEQFF TGTGCCAGCACGGACGGGCCAGCGGGTAACAATGAGCAGTTCTTC
- 15 once TRBJ2-2 TRBV7-8 CASSLGLPNTGELFF TGTGCCAGCAGCTTGGGACTTCCGAACACCGGGGAGCTGTTTTTT
- 14 once TRBJ1-2 TRBV11-2 CASSPNRATYGYTF TGTGCCAGCAGCCCCAACAGGGCAACCTATGGCTACACCTTC
TRBD1 12 - TRBJ1-5 TRBV12-3/TRBV12-4 CASRGQNQPQHF TGTGCCAGCAGGGGACAGAATCAGCCCCAGCATTTT
- 14 few TRBJ2-7 TRBV7-2 CASSFGSAVREQYF TGTGCCAGCAGCTTCGGGTCGGCAGTCCGCGAGCAGTACTTC
TRBD1 15 once TRBJ2-7 TRBV5-6 CASSPRTGNSYEQYF TGTGCCAGCAGCCCCAGGACAGGAAACTCCTACGAGCAGTACTTC
- 14 - TRBJ1-5 TRBV19 CASGKVGSNQPQHF TGTGCCAGTGGTAAGGTGGGCAGCAATCAGCCCCAGCATTTT
- 14 - TRBJ1-2 TRBV29-1 CSVPGRGTNYGYTF TGCAGCGTCCCCGGTCGGGGGACTAACTATGGCTACACCTTC
TRBD1 15 - TRBJ2-3 TRBV7-2 CASIDRGRSTDTQYF TGTGCCAGCATCGACAGGGGACGGAGCACAGATACGCAGTATTTT
TRBD1 14 - TRBJ1-6 TRBV6-5 CASSYVAGGSPLHF TGTGCCAGCAGTTACGTGGCAGGGGGTTCACCCCTCCACTTT
- 14 - TRBJ2-2 TRBV7-9 CASTSDSNTGELFF TGTGCCAGCACCTCTGACTCGAACACCGGGGAGCTGTTTTTT
- 14 few TRBJ1-1 TRBV7-8 CASSLAGANTEAFF TGTGCCAGCAGCTTAGCGGGAGCGAACACTGAAGCTTTCTTT
TRBD1 15 - TRBJ2-1 TRBV10-2 CASRTGTGNGNEQFF TGCGCCAGCAGGACCGGGACAGGAAATGGGAATGAGCAGTTCTTC
- 16 - TRBJ2-7 TRBV28 CASSYSWTERSYEQYF TGTGCCAGCAGCTACTCCTGGACAGAAAGATCCTACGAGCAGTACTTC
TRBD2 16 - TRBJ2-7 TRBV6-2/TRBV6-3 CASSYRLTGTNNEQYF TGTGCCAGCAGTTACCGATTGACCGGGACTAACAACGAGCAGTACTTC
- 14 - TRBJ1-5 TRBV10-2 CASRLRGQNQPQHF TGCGCCAGCCGTCTCAGGGGCCAAAATCAGCCCCAGCATTTT
- 13 - TRBJ2-7 TRBV6-2/TRBV6-3 CASSYSADYEQYF TGTGCCAGCAGTTACAGTGCAGACTACGAGCAGTACTTC
TRBD1 14 - TRBJ1-5 TRBV6-5 CASRGTGSNQPQHF TGTGCCAGCAGGGGGACAGGGAGCAATCAGCCCCAGCATTTT
- 14 - TRBJ1-6 TRBV18 CASSPGENNSPLHF TGTGCCAGCTCACCTGGGGAGAACAATTCACCCCTCCACTTT
TRBD2 15 - TRBJ2-3 TRBV5-4 CASSPGGGSQYTQYF TGTGCCAGCAGCCCCGGGGGGGGGTCACAATATACGCAGTATTTT
TRBD1 13 - TRBJ1-1 TRBV4-1 CASSPKTGGEAFF TGCGCCAGCAGCCCCAAGACAGGGGGGGAAGCTTTCTTT
TRBD1 15 - TRBJ2-3 TRBV27 CASSSLGQGADTQYF TGTGCCAGCAGTTCCTTGGGACAGGGCGCAGATACGCAGTATTTT
TRBD1 16 - TRBJ2-5 TRBV7-6 CASSLGWTGAQETQYF TGTGCCAGCAGCTTAGGTTGGACAGGGGCTCAAGAGACCCAGTACTTC
- 17 - TRBJ2-3 TRBV11-3 CASSLDRLGLPSDTQYF TGTGCCAGCAGCTTAGACCGATTGGGGCTGCCATCAGATACGCAGTATTTT
TRBD1 15 - TRBJ2-1 TRBV19 CASSILGTVGNEQFF TGTGCCAGTAGTATATTGGGGACAGTAGGCAATGAGCAGTTCTTC
- 13 - TRBJ2-7 TRBV4-1 CASSQGQGTEQYF TGCGCCAGCAGCCAAGGGCAGGGGACCGAGCAGTACTTC